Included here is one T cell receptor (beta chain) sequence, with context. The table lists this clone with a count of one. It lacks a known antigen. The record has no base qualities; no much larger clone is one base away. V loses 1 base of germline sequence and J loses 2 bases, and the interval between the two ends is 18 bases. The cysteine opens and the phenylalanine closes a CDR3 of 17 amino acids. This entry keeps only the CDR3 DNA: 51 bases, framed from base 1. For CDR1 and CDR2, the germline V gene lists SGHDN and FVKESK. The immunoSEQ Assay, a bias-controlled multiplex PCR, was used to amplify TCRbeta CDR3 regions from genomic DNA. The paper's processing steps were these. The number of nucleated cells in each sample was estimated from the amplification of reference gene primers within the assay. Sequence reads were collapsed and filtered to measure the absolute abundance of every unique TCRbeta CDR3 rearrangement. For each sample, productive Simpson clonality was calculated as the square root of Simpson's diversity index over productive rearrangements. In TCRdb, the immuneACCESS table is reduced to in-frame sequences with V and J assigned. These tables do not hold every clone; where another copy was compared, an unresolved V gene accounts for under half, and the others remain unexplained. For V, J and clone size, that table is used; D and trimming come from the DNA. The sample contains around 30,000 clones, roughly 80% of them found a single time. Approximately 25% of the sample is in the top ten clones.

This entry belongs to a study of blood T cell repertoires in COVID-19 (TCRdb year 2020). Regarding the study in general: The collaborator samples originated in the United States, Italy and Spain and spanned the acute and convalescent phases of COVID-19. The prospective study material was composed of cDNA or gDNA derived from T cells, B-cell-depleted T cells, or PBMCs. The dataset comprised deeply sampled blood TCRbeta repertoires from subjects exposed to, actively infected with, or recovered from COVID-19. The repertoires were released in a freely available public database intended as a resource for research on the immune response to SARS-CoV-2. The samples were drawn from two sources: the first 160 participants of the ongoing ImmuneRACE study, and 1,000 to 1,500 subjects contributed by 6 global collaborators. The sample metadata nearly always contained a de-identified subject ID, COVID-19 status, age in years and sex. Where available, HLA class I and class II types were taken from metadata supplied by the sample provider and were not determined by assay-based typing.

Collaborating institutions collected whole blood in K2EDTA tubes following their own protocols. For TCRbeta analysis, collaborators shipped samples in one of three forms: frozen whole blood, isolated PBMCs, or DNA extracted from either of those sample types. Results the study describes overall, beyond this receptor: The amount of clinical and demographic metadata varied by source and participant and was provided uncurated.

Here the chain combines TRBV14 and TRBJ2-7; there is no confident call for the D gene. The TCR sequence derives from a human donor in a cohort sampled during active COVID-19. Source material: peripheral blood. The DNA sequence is TGTGCCAGCAGCCAAGCGGCAGTCTGGTCGAGGCCCTACGAGCAGTACTTC. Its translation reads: CASSQAAVWSRPYEQYF.